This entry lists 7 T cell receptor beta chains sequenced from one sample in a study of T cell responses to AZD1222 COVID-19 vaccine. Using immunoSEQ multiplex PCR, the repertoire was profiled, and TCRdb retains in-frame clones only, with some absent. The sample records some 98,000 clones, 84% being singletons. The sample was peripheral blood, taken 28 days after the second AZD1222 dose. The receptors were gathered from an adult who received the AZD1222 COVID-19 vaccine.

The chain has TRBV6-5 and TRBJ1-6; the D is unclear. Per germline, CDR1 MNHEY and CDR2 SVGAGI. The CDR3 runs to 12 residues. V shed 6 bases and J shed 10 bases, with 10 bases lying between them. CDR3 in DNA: TGTGCCAGCAGGCTTGGTGTCTCACCCCTCCACTTT. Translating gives CASRLGVSPLHF.

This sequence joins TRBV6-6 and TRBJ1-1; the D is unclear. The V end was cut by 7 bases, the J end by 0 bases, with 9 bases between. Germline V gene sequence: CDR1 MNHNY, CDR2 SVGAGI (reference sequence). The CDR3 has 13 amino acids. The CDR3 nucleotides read TGTGCCAGCATTCGGGGATTGAACACTGAAGCTTTCTTT. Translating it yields CASIRGLNTEAFF.

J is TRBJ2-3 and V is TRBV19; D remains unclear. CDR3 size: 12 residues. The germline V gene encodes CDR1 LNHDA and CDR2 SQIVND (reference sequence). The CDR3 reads CACGPSTDTQYF. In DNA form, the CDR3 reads TGTGCTTGCGGACCTAGCACAGATACGCAGTATTTT. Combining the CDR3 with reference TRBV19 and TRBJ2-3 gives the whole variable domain DGGITQSPKYLFRKEGQNVTLSCEQNLNHDAMYWYRQDPGQGLRLIYYSQIVNDFQKGDIAEGYSVSREKKESFPLTVTSAQKNPTAFYLCACGPSTDTQYFGPGTRLTVL.

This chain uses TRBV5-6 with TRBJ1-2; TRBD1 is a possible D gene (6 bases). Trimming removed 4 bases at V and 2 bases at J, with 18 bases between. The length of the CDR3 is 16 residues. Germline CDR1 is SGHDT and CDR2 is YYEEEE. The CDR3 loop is CASSPDRRDRNYGYTF. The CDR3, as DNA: TGTGCCAGCAGCCCCGACAGGAGGGATAGAAACTATGGCTACACCTTC.

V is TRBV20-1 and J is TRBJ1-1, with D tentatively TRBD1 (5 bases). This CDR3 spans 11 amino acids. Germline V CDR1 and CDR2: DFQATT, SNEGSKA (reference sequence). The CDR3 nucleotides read TGCAGGGGAGTGGGGGACACTGAAGCTTTCTTT. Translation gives CRGVGDTEAFF.

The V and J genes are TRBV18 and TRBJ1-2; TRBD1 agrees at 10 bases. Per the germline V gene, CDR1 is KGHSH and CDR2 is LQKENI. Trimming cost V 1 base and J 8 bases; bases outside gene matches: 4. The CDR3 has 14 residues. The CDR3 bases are TGTGCCAGCTCACCACAGGACAGGGGGGACGGCTACACCTTC. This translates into CASSPQDRGDGYTF. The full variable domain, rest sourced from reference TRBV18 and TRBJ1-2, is NAGVMQNPRHLVRRRGQEARLRCSPMKGHSHVYWYRQLPEEGLKFMVYLQKENIIDESGMPKERFSAEFPKEGPSILRIQQVVRGDSAAYFCASSPQDRGDGYTFGSGTRLTVV.

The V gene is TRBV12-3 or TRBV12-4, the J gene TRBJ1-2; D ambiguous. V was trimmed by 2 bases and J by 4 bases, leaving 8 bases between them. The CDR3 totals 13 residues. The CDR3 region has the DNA TGTGCCAGCAGTTTATTGGTGGGCTATGGCTACACCTTC. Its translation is CASSLLVGYGYTF.